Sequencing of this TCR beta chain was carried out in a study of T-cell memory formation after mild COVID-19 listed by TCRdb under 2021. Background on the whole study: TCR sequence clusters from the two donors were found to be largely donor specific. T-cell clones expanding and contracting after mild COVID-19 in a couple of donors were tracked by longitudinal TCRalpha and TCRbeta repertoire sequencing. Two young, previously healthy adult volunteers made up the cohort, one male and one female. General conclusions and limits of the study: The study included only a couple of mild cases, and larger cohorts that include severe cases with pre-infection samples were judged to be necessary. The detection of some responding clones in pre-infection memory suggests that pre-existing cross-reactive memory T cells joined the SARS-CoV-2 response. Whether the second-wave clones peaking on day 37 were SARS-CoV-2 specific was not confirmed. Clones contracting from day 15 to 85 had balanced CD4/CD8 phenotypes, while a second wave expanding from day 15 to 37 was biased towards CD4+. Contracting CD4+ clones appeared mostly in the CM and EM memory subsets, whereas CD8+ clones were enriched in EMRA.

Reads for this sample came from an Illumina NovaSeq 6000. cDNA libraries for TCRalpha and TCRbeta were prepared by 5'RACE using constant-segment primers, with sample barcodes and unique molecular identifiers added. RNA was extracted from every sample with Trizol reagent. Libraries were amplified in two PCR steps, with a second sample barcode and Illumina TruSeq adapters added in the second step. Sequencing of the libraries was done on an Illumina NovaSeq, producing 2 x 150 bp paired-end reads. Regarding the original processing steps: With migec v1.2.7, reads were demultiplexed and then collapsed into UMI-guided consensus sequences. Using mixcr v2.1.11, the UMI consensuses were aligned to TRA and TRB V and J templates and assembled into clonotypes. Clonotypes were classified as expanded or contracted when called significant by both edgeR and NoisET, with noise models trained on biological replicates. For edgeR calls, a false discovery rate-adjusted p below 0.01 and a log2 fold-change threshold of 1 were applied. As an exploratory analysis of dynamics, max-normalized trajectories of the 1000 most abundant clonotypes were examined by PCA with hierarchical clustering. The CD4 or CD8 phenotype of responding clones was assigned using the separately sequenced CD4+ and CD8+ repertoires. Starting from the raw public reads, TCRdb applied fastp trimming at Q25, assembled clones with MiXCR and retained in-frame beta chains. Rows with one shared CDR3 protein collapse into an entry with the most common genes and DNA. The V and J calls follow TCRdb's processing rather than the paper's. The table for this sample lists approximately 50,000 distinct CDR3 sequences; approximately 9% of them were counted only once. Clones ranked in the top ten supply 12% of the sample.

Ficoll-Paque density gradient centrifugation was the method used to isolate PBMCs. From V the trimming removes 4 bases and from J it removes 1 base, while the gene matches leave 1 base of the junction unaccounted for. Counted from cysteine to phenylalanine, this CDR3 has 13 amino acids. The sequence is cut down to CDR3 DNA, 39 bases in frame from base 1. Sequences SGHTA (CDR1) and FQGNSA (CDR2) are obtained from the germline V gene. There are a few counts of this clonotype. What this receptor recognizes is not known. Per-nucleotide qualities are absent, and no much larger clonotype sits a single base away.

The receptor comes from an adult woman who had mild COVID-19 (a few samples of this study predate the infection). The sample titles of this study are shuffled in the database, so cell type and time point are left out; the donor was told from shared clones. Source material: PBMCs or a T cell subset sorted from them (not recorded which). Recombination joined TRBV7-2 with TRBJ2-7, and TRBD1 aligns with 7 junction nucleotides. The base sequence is TGTGCCAGCAGCTCACAGGGGTCCTACGAGCAGTACTTC. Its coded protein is CASSSQGSYEQYF.